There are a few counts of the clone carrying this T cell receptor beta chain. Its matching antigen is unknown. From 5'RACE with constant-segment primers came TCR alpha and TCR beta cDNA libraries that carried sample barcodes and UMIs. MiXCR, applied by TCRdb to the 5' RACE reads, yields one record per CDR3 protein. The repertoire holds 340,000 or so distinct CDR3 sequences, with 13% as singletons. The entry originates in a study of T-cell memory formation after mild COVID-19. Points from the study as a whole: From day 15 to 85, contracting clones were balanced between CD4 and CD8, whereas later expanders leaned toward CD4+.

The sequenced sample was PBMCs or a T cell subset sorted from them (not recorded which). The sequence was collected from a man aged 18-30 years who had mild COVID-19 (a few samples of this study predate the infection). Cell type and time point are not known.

The CDR3 coding sequence is TGCGCCAGCAGCACCCTACAGGGGCCGGGGGGCTACACCTTC. Translated, it gives CASSTLQGPGGYTF. This chain links TRBV5-1 with TRBJ1-2; 7 positions agree with TRBD1. Germline loops: CDR1 SGHRS, CDR2 YFSETQ. The V gene end was trimmed by 4 bases and the J gene end by 8 bases; junction bases not matched to a gene: 11. The CDR3 sequence is 14 residues long.